The source of this T cell receptor (beta chain) is a study of PD-L1 blockade in urothelial cancer. About the study: At 6 weeks and at 3 weeks (second dose) after treatment start, blood was analyzed. Median T cell yield from blood was roughly 140,000.

Locally advanced or metastatic urothelial carcinoma affected all patients. TCRdb's table, derived via immunoSEQ multiplex PCR, lists solely in-frame clones and lacks some. The sample has about 88,000 clones; 85% to 95% are singletons. The germline CDR1 and CDR2 sequences are ENHRY and SYGVKD. V shed 7 bases and J 5 bases; nucleotides not matched to a gene: 8. The CDR3 has 14 amino acids. V and J are TRBV10-3 and TRBJ2-7; 10 positions match TRBD2. The sequence derives from a man aged 55 to 70 with urothelial cancer. The source was PBMCs, collected around atezolizumab (anti-PD-L1) treatment. CDR3 bases: TGTGCCATCAACCCTAGCGGGAGAGGCAACGAGCAGTACTTC. Its translation: CAINPSGRGNEQYF.